This is a list of T cell receptor beta chains from one sample in a study of response to subunit inactivated influenza vaccine. TCRdb passed the RT-PCR reads through MiXCR, listing each CDR3 protein once. This table has 400,000 to 650,000 distinct CDR3 sequences, 6% to 9% appearing once. Here the sequenced sample was PBMCs from blood, taken less than 25 months after vaccination. The receptors were gathered from a man aged 45 to 75 who received an inactivated influenza vaccine. CDR3s include the opening cysteine and the closing phenylalanine or tryptophan. Each record gives: CDR3 DNA, CDR3 protein, clone size, D gene, V gene, J gene. D genes are given only for firm matches. Not all rows give a size; the values are once, few, many and, for expanded clones, a class.

CDR3 DNA: TGCGCCAGCAGCCAAGGACGGGCGAGAGAGACCCAGTACTTC
CDR3 protein: CASSQGRARETQYF
clone size: NA
D gene: NA
V gene: TRBV5-1
J gene: TRBJ2-5

CDR3 DNA: TGTGCCAGCAGCCAAAGTGATCGGGAGTTGGACAATGAGCAGTTCTTC
CDR3 protein: CASSQSDRELDNEQFF
clone size: many
D gene: NA
V gene: TRBV4-2
J gene: TRBJ2-1

CDR3 DNA: TGTGCCAGCAGCTTAGAGGGCTACAGAGAGACCCAGTACTTC
CDR3 protein: CASSLEGYRETQYF
clone size: few
D gene: NA
V gene: TRBV7-9
J gene: TRBJ2-5

CDR3 DNA: TGTGCCAGCAGTTTAGATGGGGTTCCTGGAAACACCATATATTTT
CDR3 protein: CASSLDGVPGNTIYF
clone size: many
D gene: NA
V gene: TRBV12-3/TRBV12-4
J gene: TRBJ1-3

CDR3 DNA: TGTGCCAGCAGTTACTCGAGTCGTAGCAATCAGCCCCAGCATTTT
CDR3 protein: CASSYSSRSNQPQHF
clone size: NA
D gene: NA
V gene: TRBV6-2/TRBV6-3
J gene: TRBJ1-5

CDR3 DNA: TGTGCCAGCAGCCCCGTAGTGGGATCCTACAATGAGCAGTTCTTC
CDR3 protein: CASSPVVGSYNEQFF
clone size: few
D gene: NA
V gene: TRBV3-1
J gene: TRBJ2-1

CDR3 DNA: TGCAGTGCCAGACCCTCACCTTTTAGGAACACTGAAGCTTTCTTT
CDR3 protein: CSARPSPFRNTEAFF
clone size: many
D gene: NA
V gene: TRBV20-1
J gene: TRBJ1-1

CDR3 DNA: TGCAGTGCCGGGGACGAGACGAGCTCCTATGGCTACACCTTC
CDR3 protein: CSAGDETSSYGYTF
clone size: few
D gene: NA
V gene: TRBV20-1
J gene: TRBJ1-2

CDR3 DNA: TGCAGTGCTAGAGATTCGAATAGACTAGCCTACGAGCAGTACTTC
CDR3 protein: CSARDSNRLAYEQYF
clone size: few
D gene: NA
V gene: TRBV20-1
J gene: TRBJ2-7

CDR3 DNA: TGTGCCAGCTCACCACCTGGACTAGCGGGCACAGATACGCAGTATTTT
CDR3 protein: CASSPPGLAGTDTQYF
clone size: few
D gene: TRBD2
V gene: TRBV18
J gene: TRBJ2-3

CDR3 DNA: TGTGCCAGCAGTTTGGTCGCAGGGTGGGGCTCCTACGAGCAGTACTTC
CDR3 protein: CASSLVAGWGSYEQYF
clone size: NA
D gene: NA
V gene: TRBV27
J gene: TRBJ2-7

CDR3 DNA: TGTGCCAGCAGCTTTACGGGGGCCTGGGATACGCAGTATTTT
CDR3 protein: CASSFTGAWDTQYF
clone size: NA
D gene: NA
V gene: TRBV7-8
J gene: TRBJ2-3

CDR3 DNA: TGTGCCAGCAGTTACAGGGACAGGGGAGGCTCACCCCTCCACTTT
CDR3 protein: CASSYRDRGGSPLHF
clone size: many
D gene: TRBD1
V gene: TRBV6-5
J gene: TRBJ1-6

CDR3 DNA: TGTGCCAGCAGTGGGGACAGGGGGTCCTACAATGAGCAGTTCTTC
CDR3 protein: CASSGDRGSYNEQFF
clone size: NA
D gene: TRBD1
V gene: TRBV2
J gene: TRBJ2-1

CDR3 DNA: TGCAGTGCTAGCGGACTAACGTACCAAGAGACCCAGTACTTC
CDR3 protein: CSASGLTYQETQYF
clone size: few
D gene: NA
V gene: TRBV20-1
J gene: TRBJ2-5